The sequence of this T cell receptor (beta chain) was determined in a study of T cell responses to AZD1222 COVID-19 vaccine. Notes on the study in general: Repertoire collection took place solely once the T cell response had peaked. Most donors were white British and more were female, and clonal diversity was possibly underestimated. Among AZD1222 vaccinees, only 5 or 6 were seropositive at baseline.

For this clone: The antigen is unknown.

Data came from immunoSEQ multiplex PCR; TCRdb stores just in-frame clones and leaves some out. The sample has about 90,000 clones; around 87% are singletons. Trimming cost V 4 bases and J 0 bases, with 10 bases left between them. This CDR3 comprises 14 residues. Germline loops: CDR1 GTSNPN, CDR2 SVGIG (reference sequence). Combined were second doses at about 4 or about 12 weeks. This specimen was peripheral blood, taken 28 days after the second AZD1222 dose. The clonotype comes from an adult who received the AZD1222 COVID-19 vaccine. The chain couples TRBV30 to TRBJ1-3; D remains ambiguous. CDR3 in amino acids: CAWNGRSSGNTIYF. Here the CDR3 DNA reads TGTGCCTGGAATGGCAGGAGCTCTGGAAACACCATATATTTT. Full variable domain (remainder filled in from reference TRBV30 and TRBJ1-3): SQTIHQWPATLVQPVGSPLSLECTVEGTSNPNLYWYRQAAGRGLQLLFYSVGIGQISSEVPQNLSASRPQDRQFILSSKKLLLSDSGFYLCAWNGRSSGNTIYFGEGSWLTVV.